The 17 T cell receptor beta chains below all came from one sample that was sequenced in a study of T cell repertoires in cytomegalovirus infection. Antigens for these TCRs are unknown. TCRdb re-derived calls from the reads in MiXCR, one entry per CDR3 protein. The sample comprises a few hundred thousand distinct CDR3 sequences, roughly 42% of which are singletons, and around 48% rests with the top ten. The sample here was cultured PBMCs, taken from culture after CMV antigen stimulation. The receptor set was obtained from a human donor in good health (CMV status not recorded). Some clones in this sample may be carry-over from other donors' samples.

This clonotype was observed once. The CDR3 nucleotides are TGTGCCAGTAGTTGGACTAGCGGACGTAACACAGATACGCAGTATTTT. Translated, it gives CASSWTSGRNTDTQYF. This chain connects TRBV19 to TRBJ2-3; 10 positions match TRBD2. Germline V CDR1 and CDR2: LNHDA, SQIVND (reference sequence). The ends lost 5 bases at V and 2 bases at J; junction bases unmatched: 7. The CDR3 loop spans 16 amino acids. Looking up the rest from reference TRBV19 and TRBJ2-3 gives the full variable domain: DGGITQSPKYLFRKEGQNVTLSCEQNLNHDAMYWYRQDPGQGLRLIYYSQIVNDFQKGDIAEGYSVSREKKESFPLTVTSAQKNPTAFYLCASSWTSGRNTDTQYFGPGTRLTVL.

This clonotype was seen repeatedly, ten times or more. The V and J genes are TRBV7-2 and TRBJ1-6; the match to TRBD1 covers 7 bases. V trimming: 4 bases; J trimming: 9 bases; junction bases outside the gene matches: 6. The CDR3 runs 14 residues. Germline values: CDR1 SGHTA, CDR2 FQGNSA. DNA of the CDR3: TGTGCCAGCAGCTCCCGACAGGGAAGTTCACCCCTCCACTTT. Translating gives CASSSRQGSSPLHF.

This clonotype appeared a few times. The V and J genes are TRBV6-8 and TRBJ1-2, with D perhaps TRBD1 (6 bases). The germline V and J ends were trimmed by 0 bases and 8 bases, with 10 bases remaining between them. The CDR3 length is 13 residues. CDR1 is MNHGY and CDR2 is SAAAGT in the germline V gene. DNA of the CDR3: TGTGCCAGCAGTTACTCGTTCAGGGGCGGCTACACCTTC. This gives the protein CASSYSFRGGYTF.

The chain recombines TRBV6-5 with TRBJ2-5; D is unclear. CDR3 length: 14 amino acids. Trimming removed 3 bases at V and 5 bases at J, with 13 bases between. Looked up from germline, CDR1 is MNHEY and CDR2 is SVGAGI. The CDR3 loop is CASSYNGPWETQYF. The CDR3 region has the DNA TGTGCCAGCAGTTATAATGGGCCGTGGGAGACCCAGTACTTC.

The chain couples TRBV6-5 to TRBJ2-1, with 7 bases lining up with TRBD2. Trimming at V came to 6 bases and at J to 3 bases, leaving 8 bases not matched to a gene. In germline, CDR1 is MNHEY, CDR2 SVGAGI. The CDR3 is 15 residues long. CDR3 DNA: TGTGCCAGCAGCCACCCGGCTAGCGGCTACAATGAGCAGTTCTTC. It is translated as CASSHPASGYNEQFF.

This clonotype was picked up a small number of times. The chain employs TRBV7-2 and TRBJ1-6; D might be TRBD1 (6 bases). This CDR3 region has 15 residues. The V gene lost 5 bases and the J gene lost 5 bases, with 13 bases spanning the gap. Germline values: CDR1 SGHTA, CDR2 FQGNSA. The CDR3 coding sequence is TGTGCCAGCAGCCCATACAGGGTCCATAATTCACCCCTCCACTTT. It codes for CASSPYRVHNSPLHF.

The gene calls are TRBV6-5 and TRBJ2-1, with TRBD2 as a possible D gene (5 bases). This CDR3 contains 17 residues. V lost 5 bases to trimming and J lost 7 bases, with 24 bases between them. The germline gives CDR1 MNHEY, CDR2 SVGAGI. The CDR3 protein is CASSHPPLAPLQNEQFF. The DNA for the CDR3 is TGTGCCAGCAGTCACCCCCCGCTAGCTCCCTTACAAAATGAGCAGTTCTTC.

CDR3 sequence reads: CASSRDTNSNQPQHF. In DNA, the CDR3 is TGTGCCAGCAGCCGAGACACAAATAGCAATCAGCCCCAGCATTTT. The J gene is TRBJ1-5, the V gene TRBV6-2 or TRBV6-3; unclear D gene. V was cut by 6 bases and J by 0 bases, with 12 bases left in between. Germline V gene lookup returns CDR1 MNHEY and CDR2 SVGEGT. This CDR3 is built from 15 residues.

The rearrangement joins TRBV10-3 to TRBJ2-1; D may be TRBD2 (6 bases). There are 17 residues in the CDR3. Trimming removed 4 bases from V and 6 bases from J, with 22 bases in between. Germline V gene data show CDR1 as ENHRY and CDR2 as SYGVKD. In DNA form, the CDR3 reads TGTGCCATCAGTGTTCGAAAAGAGACTAGGTCGATCAATGAGCAGTTCTTC. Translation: CAISVRKETRSINEQFF.

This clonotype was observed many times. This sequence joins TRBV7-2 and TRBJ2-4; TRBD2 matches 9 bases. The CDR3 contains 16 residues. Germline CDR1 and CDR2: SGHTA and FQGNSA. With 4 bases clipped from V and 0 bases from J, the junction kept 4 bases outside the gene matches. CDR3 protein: CASSSSGTVAKNIQYF. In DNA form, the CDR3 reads TGTGCCAGCAGCTCTAGCGGGACGGTAGCCAAAAACATTCAGTACTTC.

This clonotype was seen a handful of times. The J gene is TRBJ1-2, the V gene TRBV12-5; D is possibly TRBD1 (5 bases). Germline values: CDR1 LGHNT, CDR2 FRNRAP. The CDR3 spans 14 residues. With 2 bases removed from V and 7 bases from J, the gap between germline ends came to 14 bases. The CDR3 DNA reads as TGTGCTAGTGGTTTGCCCGCCAGGGCGGGTGGCTACACCTTC. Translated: CASGLPARAGGYTF.

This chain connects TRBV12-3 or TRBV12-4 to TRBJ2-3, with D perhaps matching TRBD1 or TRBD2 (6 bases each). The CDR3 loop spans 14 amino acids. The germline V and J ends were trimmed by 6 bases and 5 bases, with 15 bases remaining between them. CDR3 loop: CASRGGHEGDTQYF. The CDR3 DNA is TGTGCCAGCAGGGGGGGCCACGAGGGAGATACGCAGTATTTT.

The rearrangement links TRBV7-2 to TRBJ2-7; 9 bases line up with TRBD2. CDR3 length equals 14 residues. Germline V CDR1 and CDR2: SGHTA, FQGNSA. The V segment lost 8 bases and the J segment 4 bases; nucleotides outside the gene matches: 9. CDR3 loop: CASVLTSGPYEQYF. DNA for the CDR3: TGTGCCAGCGTTCTGACTAGCGGACCTTACGAGCAGTACTTC.

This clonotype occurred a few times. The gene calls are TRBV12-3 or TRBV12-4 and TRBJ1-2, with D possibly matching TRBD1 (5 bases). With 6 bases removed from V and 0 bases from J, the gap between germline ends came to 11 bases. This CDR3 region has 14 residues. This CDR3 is CASRLTAANYGYTF. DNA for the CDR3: TGTGCCAGCAGGCTGACAGCAGCTAACTATGGCTACACCTTC.

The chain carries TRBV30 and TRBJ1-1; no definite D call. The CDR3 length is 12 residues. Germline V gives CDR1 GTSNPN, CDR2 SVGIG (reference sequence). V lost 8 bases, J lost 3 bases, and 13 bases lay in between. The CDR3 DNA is TGTGCCGCCACAAGGGTCGACACTGAAGCTTTCTTT. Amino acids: CAATRVDTEAFF.

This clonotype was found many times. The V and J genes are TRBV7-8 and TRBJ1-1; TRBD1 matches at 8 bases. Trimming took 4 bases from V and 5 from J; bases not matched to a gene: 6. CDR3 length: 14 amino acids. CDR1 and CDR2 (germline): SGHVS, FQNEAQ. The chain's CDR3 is CASSSRQGKTEAFF. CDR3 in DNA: TGTGCCAGCAGCTCTCGACAGGGGAAGACTGAAGCTTTCTTT. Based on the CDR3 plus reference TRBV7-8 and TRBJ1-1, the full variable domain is GAGVSQSPRYKVAKRGQDVALRCDPISGHVSLFWYQQALGQGPEFLTYFQNEAQLDKSGLPSDRFFAERPEGSVSTLKIQRTQQEDSAVYLCASSSRQGKTEAFFGQGTRLTVV.

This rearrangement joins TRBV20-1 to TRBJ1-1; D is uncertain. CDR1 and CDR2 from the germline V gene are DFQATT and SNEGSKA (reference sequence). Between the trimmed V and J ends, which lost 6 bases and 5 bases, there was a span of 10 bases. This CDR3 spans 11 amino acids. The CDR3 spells CSAPQVTEAFF. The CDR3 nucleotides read TGCAGTGCCCCCCAGGTGACTGAAGCTTTCTTT.